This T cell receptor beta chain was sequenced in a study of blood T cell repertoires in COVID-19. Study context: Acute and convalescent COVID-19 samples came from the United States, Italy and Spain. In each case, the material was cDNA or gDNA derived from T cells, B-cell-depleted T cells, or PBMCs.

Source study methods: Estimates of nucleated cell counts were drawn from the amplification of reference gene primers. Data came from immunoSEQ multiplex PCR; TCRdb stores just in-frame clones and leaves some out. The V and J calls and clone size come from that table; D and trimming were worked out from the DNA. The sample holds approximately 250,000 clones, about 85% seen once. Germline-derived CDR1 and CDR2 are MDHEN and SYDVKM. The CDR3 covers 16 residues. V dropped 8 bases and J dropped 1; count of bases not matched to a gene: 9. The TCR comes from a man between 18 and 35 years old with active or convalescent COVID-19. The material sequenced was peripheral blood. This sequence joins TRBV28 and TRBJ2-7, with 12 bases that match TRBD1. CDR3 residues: CASLSAGQGASYEQYF. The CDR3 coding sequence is TGTGCCAGCTTATCGGCGGGACAGGGGGCATCCTACGAGCAGTACTTC.